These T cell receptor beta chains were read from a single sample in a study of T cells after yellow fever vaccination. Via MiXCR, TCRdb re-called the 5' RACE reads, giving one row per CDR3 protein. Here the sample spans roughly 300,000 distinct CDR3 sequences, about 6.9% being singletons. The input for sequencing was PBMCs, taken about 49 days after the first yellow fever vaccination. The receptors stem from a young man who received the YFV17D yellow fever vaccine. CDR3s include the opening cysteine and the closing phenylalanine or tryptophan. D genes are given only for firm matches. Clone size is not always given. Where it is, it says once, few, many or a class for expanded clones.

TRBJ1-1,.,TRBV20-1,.,CSAQPSGNIEAFF,TGCAGTGCTCAGCCCTCGGGGAACATTGAAGCTTTCTTT
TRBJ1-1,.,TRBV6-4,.,CASSAFTEAFF,TGTGCCAGCTCGGCGTTCACTGAAGCTTTCTTT
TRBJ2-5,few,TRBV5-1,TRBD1,CASSLDDRGTPVETQYF,TGCGCCAGCAGCTTGGACGACAGGGGGACCCCAGTTGAGACCCAGTACTTC
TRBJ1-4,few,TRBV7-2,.,CASSLSQTRGEKLFF,TGTGCCAGCAGTTTAAGTCAGACTCGGGGAGAAAAACTGTTTTTT
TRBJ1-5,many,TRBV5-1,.,CASSAAGEDDQPQHF,TGCGCCAGCAGCGCCGCAGGGGAGGACGATCAGCCCCAGCATTTT
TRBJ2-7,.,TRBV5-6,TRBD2,CASSLVTSGGWGSFEQYF,TGTGCCAGCAGCTTGGTAACTAGCGGGGGTTGGGGGTCGTTCGAGCAGTACTTC
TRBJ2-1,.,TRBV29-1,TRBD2,CSVQGKRGGLNEQFF,TGCAGCGTCCAAGGGAAGCGGGGGGGCCTCAATGAGCAGTTCTTC
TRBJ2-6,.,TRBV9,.,CASSHPLGSGANVLTF,TGTGCCAGCAGCCATCCTCTAGGCTCTGGGGCCAACGTCCTGACTTTC
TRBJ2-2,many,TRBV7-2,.,CASSLGGRTTGELFF,TGTGCCAGCAGCTTAGGGGGGCGAACCACCGGGGAGCTGTTTTTT
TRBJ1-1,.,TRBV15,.,CATSARGDIWEMATEAFF,TGTGCCACCAGCGCGAGAGGTGACATCTGGGAAATGGCCACTGAAGCTTTCTTT
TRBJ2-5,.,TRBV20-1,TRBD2,CSSSSGGQETQYF,TGCAGTAGTTCTAGCGGGGGACAAGAGACCCAGTACTTC
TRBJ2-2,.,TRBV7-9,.,CASSSRGIGELFF,TGTGCCAGCAGCTCGAGGGGAATCGGGGAGCTGTTTTTT
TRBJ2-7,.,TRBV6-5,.,CASSYSGNPREQYF,TGTGCCAGCAGTTACTCAGGGAATCCAAGAGAGCAGTACTTC
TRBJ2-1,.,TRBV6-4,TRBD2,CASRMGWGLAGIKNPNEQFF,TGTGCCAGCAGGATGGGATGGGGACTAGCGGGTATCAAAAACCCCAATGAGCAGTTCTTC
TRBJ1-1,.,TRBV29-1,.,CSVRPGGNTEAFF,TGCAGCGTACGTCCTGGGGGGAACACTGAAGCTTTCTTT
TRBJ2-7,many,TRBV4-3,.,CASSQGAGYDEQYF,TGCGCCAGCAGCCAAGGGGCAGGGTATGACGAGCAGTACTTC
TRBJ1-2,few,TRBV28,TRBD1,CASSWGQGTSRGYTF,TGTGCCAGCAGTTGGGGACAGGGTACATCTAGGGGCTACACCTTC
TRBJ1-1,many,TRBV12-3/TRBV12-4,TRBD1,CASSATGTTEAFF,TGTGCCAGCAGTGCGACAGGGACCACTGAAGCTTTCTTT
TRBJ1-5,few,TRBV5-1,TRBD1,CAINRDRGPYSNQPQHF,TGCGCCATTAACCGGGACAGGGGCCCTTATAGCAATCAGCCCCAGCATTTT
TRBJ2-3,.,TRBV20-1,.,CSARDLKTTDTQYF,TGCAGTGCTAGAGATCTCAAGACCACAGATACGCAGTATTTT
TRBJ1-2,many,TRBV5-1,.,CASSVNPGVPGYTF,TGCGCCAGCAGCGTCAACCCAGGGGTTCCAGGCTACACCTTC
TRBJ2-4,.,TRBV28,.,CASSLLHTQPAKNIQYF,TGTGCCAGCAGTTTATTGCATACCCAACCAGCCAAAAACATTCAGTACTTC
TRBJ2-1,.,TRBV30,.,CAWSVLGSDQSFF,TGTGCCTGGAGTGTACTAGGATCGGACCAATCGTTCTTC
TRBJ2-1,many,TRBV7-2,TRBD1,CASSSTTGAYNEQFF,TGTGCCAGCAGCTCCACGACAGGGGCATACAATGAGCAGTTCTTC
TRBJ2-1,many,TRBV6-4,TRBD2,CASSDSSGGANEQFF,TGTGCCAGCAGTGACTCGAGCGGGGGGGCAAATGAGCAGTTCTTC
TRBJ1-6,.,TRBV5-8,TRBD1,CASKVQGEAPLHF,TGTGCCAGCAAAGTACAGGGGGAGGCCCCCCTCCACTTT
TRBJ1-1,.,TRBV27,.,CASRIGRSKDTEAFF,TGTGCCAGCAGGATAGGACGCTCGAAAGACACTGAAGCTTTCTTT
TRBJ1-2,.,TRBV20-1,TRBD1,CSAPGQEEYGYTF,TGCAGTGCCCCGGGACAGGAGGAATATGGCTACACCTTC
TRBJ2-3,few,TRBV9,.,CASSPRSTIPDTQYF,TGTGCCAGCAGCCCTCGGAGCACTATTCCAGATACGCAGTATTTT
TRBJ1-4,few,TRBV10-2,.,CASSDGDNEKLFF,TGCGCCAGCAGTGATGGGGACAACGAAAAACTGTTTTTT
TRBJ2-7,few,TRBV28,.,CASSLVMAYEQYF,TGTGCCAGCAGTTTAGTGATGGCCTACGAGCAGTACTTC
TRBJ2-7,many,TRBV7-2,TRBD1,CASSRQGTYEQYF,TGTGCCAGCAGCCGACAGGGGACCTACGAGCAGTACTTC
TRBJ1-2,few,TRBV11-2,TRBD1,CASSSYGRDRDTF,TGTGCCAGCAGCTCCTATGGGCGGGACAGGGACACCTTC
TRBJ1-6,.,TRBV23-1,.,CASRNKDSFSSYNSPLHF,TGCGCCAGCAGGAACAAGGACAGTTTTAGCTCCTATAATTCACCCCTCCACTTT
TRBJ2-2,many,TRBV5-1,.,CASSSASGSDWTGELFF,TGCGCCAGCAGCTCCGCGTCCGGTTCAGATTGGACCGGGGAGCTGTTTTTT
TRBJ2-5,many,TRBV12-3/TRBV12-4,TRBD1,CASRRGQGETQYF,TGTGCCAGCAGGCGGGGACAGGGAGAGACCCAGTACTTC
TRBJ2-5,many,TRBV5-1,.,CASSFRLGETQYF,TGCGCCAGCAGCTTCCGTCTCGGGGAGACCCAGTACTTC
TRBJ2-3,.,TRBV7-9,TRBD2,CATRLAGVTDTQYF,TGTGCCACCAGACTAGCGGGGGTCACAGATACGCAGTATTTT
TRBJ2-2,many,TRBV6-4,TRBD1,CASRDRDTGELFF,TGTGCCAGCCGGGACAGGGACACCGGGGAGCTGTTTTTT
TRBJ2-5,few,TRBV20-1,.,CSGTTVGETQYF,TGCAGTGGGACTACAGTCGGCGAGACCCAGTACTTC
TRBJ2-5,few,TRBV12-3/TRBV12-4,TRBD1,CASSLTGWGRGLDF,TGTGCCAGCAGTTTAACGGGATGGGGCAGGGGGCTGGACTTC
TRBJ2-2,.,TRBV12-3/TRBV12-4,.,CASSSWGGESPGELFF,TGTGCCAGCAGTTCATGGGGCGGGGAGTCCCCCGGGGAGCTGTTTTTT
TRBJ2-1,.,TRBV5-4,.,CASSSGALSYNEQFF,TGTGCCAGCAGCTCCGGAGCTTTATCCTACAATGAGCAGTTCTTC
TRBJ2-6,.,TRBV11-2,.,CASSLEYNMEGFAGANVLTF,TGTGCCAGCAGCTTAGAGTATAACATGGAGGGGTTCGCGGGGGCCAACGTCCTGACTTTC
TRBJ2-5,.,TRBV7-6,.,CASSLSWGTQETQYF,TGTGCCAGCAGCTTGAGCTGGGGGACCCAAGAGACCCAGTACTTC
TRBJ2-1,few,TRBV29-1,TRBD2,CSVDPGTSSTNEQFF,TGCAGCGTTGACCCCGGGACTAGCTCCACAAATGAGCAGTTCTTC
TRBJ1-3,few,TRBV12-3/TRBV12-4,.,CASQRGSGNTIYF,TGTGCCAGTCAAAGGGGCTCTGGAAACACCATATATTTT
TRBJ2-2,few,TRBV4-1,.,CASSQGFPGTGELFF,TGCGCCAGCAGCCAGGGTTTCCCGGGCACCGGGGAGCTGTTTTTT
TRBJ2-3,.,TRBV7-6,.,CASSRLPGPTWTDTQYF,TGTGCCAGCAGCCGACTTCCGGGACCTACTTGGACAGATACGCAGTATTTT
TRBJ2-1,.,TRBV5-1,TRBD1,CASSLSLGTGKNEQFF,TGCGCCAGCAGCTTGTCCTTAGGGACAGGGAAAAACGAGCAGTTCTTC
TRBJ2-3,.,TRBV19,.,CASSTGYTDTQYF,TGTGCCAGTAGTACGGGCTACACAGATACGCAGTATTTT
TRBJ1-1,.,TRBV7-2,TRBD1,CASSQWTGGHTEAFF,TGTGCCAGCAGCCAATGGACAGGGGGCCACACTGAAGCTTTCTTT
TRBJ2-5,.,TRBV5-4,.,CASSLEGRRETQYF,TGTGCCAGCAGCTTGGAAGGGCGACGAGAGACCCAGTACTTC
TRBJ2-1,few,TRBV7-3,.,CASSLNGQGSYNEQFF,TGTGCCAGCAGCTTAAATGGGCAGGGCTCCTACAATGAGCAGTTCTTC
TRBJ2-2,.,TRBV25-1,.,CASSDPLGIQGELFF,TGTGCCAGCAGTGATCCCTTGGGGATCCAAGGGGAGCTGTTTTTT
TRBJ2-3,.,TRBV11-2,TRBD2,CASSDLAGGYTQYF,TGTGCCAGCAGCGACCTAGCGGGGGGATATACGCAGTATTTT
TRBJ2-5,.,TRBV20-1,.,CSAPEGGYLGETQYF,TGCAGTGCCCCGGAGGGGGGGTACCTTGGAGAGACCCAGTACTTC
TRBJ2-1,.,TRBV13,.,CASSYLGTSGYNEQFF,TGTGCCAGCAGCTATCTCGGGACTTCCGGCTACAATGAGCAGTTCTTC
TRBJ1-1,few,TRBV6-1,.,CASSPKGGTEAFF,TGTGCCAGCAGTCCTAAGGGGGGCACTGAAGCTTTCTTT